The 10 T cell receptor beta chains reported below all come from one sample, sequenced in a study of long-term antiretroviral therapy in people with HIV. With survey level as its setting, the immunoSEQ assay was v3.0. Here immunoSEQ multiplex PCR was the method, and the copy in TCRdb shows in-frame clones only, minus some. The sample lists 25,000 to 30,000 clones, approximately 88% occurring once. The sequencing here drew on unsorted PBMCs, taken 2.7 to 2.8 years after starting antiretroviral therapy. The receptor source for this set is a man aged 25-45 years with HIV.

The rearrangement joins TRBV27 to TRBJ2-1; 7 positions match TRBD1. The V segment lost 6 bases and the J segment 3 bases; nucleotides outside the gene matches: 2. CDR1 MNHEY and CDR2 SMNVEV come from the germline V gene (reference sequence). CDR3 length: 13 amino acids. The CDR3 loop is CASRYRGYNEQFF. The CDR3 DNA reads as TGTGCCAGCAGGTACAGGGGCTACAATGAGCAGTTCTTC.

V and J are TRBV19 and TRBJ1-1; a weak D match, TRBD1 (5 bases). Germline CDR1 is LNHDA and CDR2 is SQIVND (reference sequence). V was cut by 5 bases and J by 3 bases, with 10 bases left in between. The CDR3 loop spans 13 amino acids. The CDR3 DNA sequence: TGTGCCAGTAGTCAGGGTTTGGACACTGAAGCTTTCTTT. Translated, it gives CASSQGLDTEAFF.

This chain joins TRBV28 and TRBJ1-2, with D maybe TRBD1 (5 bases). V lost 7 bases and J lost 0, with 6 bases in between. CDR1 is MDHEN and CDR2 is SYDVKM in the germline V gene. The CDR3 totals 12 residues. This CDR3 is CASTGPNYGYTF. CDR3 sequence (DNA): TGTGCCAGCACGGGGCCTAACTATGGCTACACCTTC.

The chain combines TRBV4-2 with TRBJ2-1; TRBD2 aligns across 15 bases. The CDR3 runs to 17 residues. Losses at the gene ends were 1 base for V and 4 bases for J; bases not matched to a gene: 2. Germline CDR1 LGHNA, CDR2 YNFKEQ. The CDR3 here is CASSQAGTSGGYNEQFF. CDR3 bases: TGTGCCAGCAGCCAAGCCGGGACTAGCGGGGGGTACAATGAGCAGTTCTTC.

This chain joins TRBV9 and TRBJ1-4, with D unclear. In germline, CDR1 is SGDLS, CDR2 YYNGEE. V was trimmed by 2 bases and J by 0 bases, leaving 5 bases between them. The CDR3 runs to 14 residues. The CDR3 spells CASSVRPTNEKLFF. The CDR3 DNA follows: TGTGCCAGCAGCGTCAGGCCAACTAATGAAAAACTGTTTTTT. The whole variable domain, remainder taken from reference TRBV9 and TRBJ1-4, is DSGVTQTPKHLITATGQRVTLRCSPRSGDLSVYWYQQSLDQGLQFLIQYYNGEERAKGNILERFSAQQFPDLHSELNLSSLELGDSALYFCASSVRPTNEKLFFGSGTQLSVL.

The count of this clone is one. The chain couples TRBV28 to TRBJ1-2, with a possible D match to TRBD1 (6 bases). Germline V lookup: CDR1 MDHEN, CDR2 SYDVKM. CDR3 length: 14 residues. V was trimmed by 2 bases and J by 4 bases, leaving 11 bases between them. CDR3 residues: CASSLRGEVYGYTF. The CDR3 nucleotides read TGTGCCAGCAGTTTAAGGGGGGAGGTCTATGGCTACACCTTC.

The chain combines TRBV5-1 with TRBJ2-3, with D unclear. The CDR3 extends over 14 amino acids. Trimming shortened V by 0 bases and J by 4 bases, and 9 bases separated the two germline ends. Germline loops: CDR1 SGHRS, CDR2 YFSETQ. The CDR3 loop reads CASSLVSGADTQYF. The CDR3 nucleotides read TGCGCCAGCAGCTTGGTCTCCGGCGCAGATACGCAGTATTTT. The full variable domain, completed using reference TRBV5-1 and TRBJ2-3, is KAGVTQTPRYLIKTRGQQVTLSCSPISGHRSVSWYQQTPGQGLQFLFEYFSETQRNKGNFPGRFSGRQFSNSRSEMNVSTLELGDSALYLCASSLVSGADTQYFGPGTRLTVL.

The genes are TRBV5-1 and TRBJ2-5, with D possibly being TRBD1 or TRBD2 (5 bases each). In germline, CDR1 is SGHRS, CDR2 YFSETQ. V gave up 2 bases and J gave up 5 bases, with 10 bases separating them. The CDR3 covers 13 residues. CDR3 amino acids: CASSFEGLETQYF. CDR3 DNA: TGCGCCAGCAGCTTTGAGGGGTTGGAGACCCAGTACTTC.

This chain uses TRBV11-3 with TRBJ2-5; TRBD2 agrees at 9 bases. This CDR3 contains 16 residues. Looked up from germline, CDR1 is SGHNT and CDR2 is YENEEA. V shed 5 bases, J shed 2 bases, and the junction held 9 bases outside the gene matches. The CDR3 DNA sequence: TGTGCCAGCAGCCTCGGGACTAGCCAACAACAAGAGACCCAGTACTTC. Encoded protein: CASSLGTSQQQETQYF.

This chain joins TRBV5-1 and TRBJ2-7; 9 positions agree with TRBD1. Germline assignment: CDR1 SGHRS and CDR2 YFSETQ. V was pared by 2 bases and J by 1 base, with 4 bases of the junction left unmatched. This CDR3 is 15 amino acids long. The CDR3 nucleotides are TGCGCCAGCAGCTTCGGGGGGACAGGGTCCTACGAGCAGTACTTC. Translating gives CASSFGGTGSYEQYF.